These T cell receptor beta chains were read from a single sample in a study of vaccination and CD4 T cells after COVID-19. TCRdb reprocessed the PCR reads via MiXCR and lists one record per CDR3 protein. The sample contains about 15,000 distinct CDR3 sequences, 53% of which appear only once. These receptors have no known antigen. The sample consisted of CD4+ T cells from blood, cultured in vitro, taken before SARS-CoV-2 vaccination. The receptors here all came from a human donor who had recovered from COVID-19. Each CDR3 is given with its conserved first and last residue.

J	V	CDR3
TRBJ1-1	TRBV7-9	CASSITGATEAFF
TRBJ1-1	TRBV19	CASSIAGAFMNTEAFF
TRBJ2-7	TRBV6-2/TRBV6-3	CASSYRRQGARSYEQYF
TRBJ1-1	TRBV6-5	CASSYSVNAIMNTEAFF
TRBJ1-5	TRBV6-1	CASIPTGGVRQPQHF
TRBJ2-5	TRBV2	CASSGWVETQYF
TRBJ1-2	TRBV11-1	CASTERIGRHGYTF
TRBJ1-2	TRBV27	CASSLSGDYGYTF
TRBJ2-5	TRBV19	CASSIGGGQGKTQYF
TRBJ1-5	TRBV19	CASKDRQSGQPQHF
TRBJ2-7	TRBV15	CATSPADGSGDTYEQYF
TRBJ2-7	TRBV20-1	CSARGLAGAYEQYF
TRBJ1-5	TRBV6-1	CASRGTGVNQPQHF
TRBJ1-1	TRBV12-3/TRBV12-4	CASSLLELNTEAFF
TRBJ1-3	TRBV15	CATSRGSGNTIYF
TRBJ1-1	TRBV6-2/TRBV6-3	CASSYWGQVTDTEAFF
TRBJ2-1	TRBV20-1	CSTRPLAGYDEQFF
TRBJ1-6	TRBV7-9	CASSSLITGVRSPLHF
TRBJ2-1	TRBV7-2	CASSMILAGAKNEQFF
TRBJ2-7	TRBV6-5	CASSSYVGNYEQYF
TRBJ1-2	TRBV27	CASSLMPVGNYGYTF
TRBJ1-2	TRBV27	CASSPGQGANYGYTF
TRBJ1-1	TRBV19	CASSISLTRSTEAFF
TRBJ2-4	TRBV15	CATSRDRTGATAKNIQYF
TRBJ2-2	TRBV6-1	CASATLGLAVNTGELFF
TRBJ2-1	TRBV15	CATSRPRVASSYNEQFF
TRBJ1-1	TRBV7-8	CASSLDSGTEAFF
TRBJ1-2	TRBV15	CATSSAIPHSAGANYGYTF
TRBJ2-7	TRBV20-1	CSARDAGQGGEQYF
TRBJ1-1	TRBV6-2/TRBV6-3	CASRPWGQGNTEAFF
TRBJ2-3	TRBV7-2	CASSLDASTDTQYF
TRBJ2-4	TRBV28	CASTPGQGSKNIQYF
TRBJ2-7	TRBV7-2	CASSLMSFAQSYEQYF
TRBJ1-2	TRBV27	CASSLQGAQDYGYTF
TRBJ1-3	TRBV27	CASSSRGGLGNTIYF
TRBJ1-1	TRBV19	CASSPVGNTEAFF
TRBJ1-5	TRBV28	CASSSLGSTPQHF
TRBJ1-5	TRBV7-9	CASSPTWGQDNNQPQHF
TRBJ1-5	TRBV28	CASSLPSYSNQPQHF
TRBJ2-3	TRBV20-1	CSGGSRTDTQYF
TRBJ2-2	TRBV7-8	CATKRDRGRDTGELFF
TRBJ2-3	TRBV6-5	CASSSTGSRADTQYF
TRBJ1-1	TRBV19	CASTEGGRGTEAFF
TRBJ2-1	TRBV20-1	CSASAMQGPTPFYNEQFF
TRBJ1-4	TRBV6-1	CASSRGARGKLFF
TRBJ2-2	TRBV29-1	CSALKGRSLGELFF
TRBJ1-2	TRBV6-2/TRBV6-3	CASSQNRDNYGYTF
TRBJ1-6	TRBV7-6	CASSPRGGSSYNSPLHF
TRBJ1-1	TRBV20-1	CSARVMPMEAFF
TRBJ2-7	TRBV6-8	CASSLFTSYEQYF
TRBJ1-5	TRBV10-3	CAISGQTNQPQHF
TRBJ2-2	TRBV29-1	CSVRGRGNTGELFF
TRBJ2-7	TRBV19	CASRLQGEGLYEQYF